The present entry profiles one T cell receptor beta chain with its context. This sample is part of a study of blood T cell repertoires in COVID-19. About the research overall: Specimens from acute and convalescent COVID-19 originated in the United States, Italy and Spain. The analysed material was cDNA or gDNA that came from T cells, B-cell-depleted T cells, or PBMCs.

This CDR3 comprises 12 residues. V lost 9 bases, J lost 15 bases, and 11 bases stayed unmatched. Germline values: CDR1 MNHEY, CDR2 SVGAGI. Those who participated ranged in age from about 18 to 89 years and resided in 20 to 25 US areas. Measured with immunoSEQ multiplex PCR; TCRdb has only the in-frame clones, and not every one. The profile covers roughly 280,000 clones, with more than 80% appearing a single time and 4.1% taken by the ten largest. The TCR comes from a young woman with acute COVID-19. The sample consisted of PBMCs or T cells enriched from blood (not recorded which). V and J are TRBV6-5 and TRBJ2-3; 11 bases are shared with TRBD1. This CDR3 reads CASSASGTGGYF. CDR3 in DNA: TGTGCCAGTTCAGCGAGCGGGACAGGGGGATATTTT.